The next 17 T cell receptor beta chains were all read from a single sample in a study of CD8+CD57+ T cells in acquired aplastic anemia. By flow cytometry, patients selected for sequencing had shown an expansion of CD8+CD57+ cells. TCR beta VDJ and CDR3 profiles were obtained from a genomic DNA template. One entry per CDR3 protein, called by TCRdb with MiXCR from the reads. This table holds under 200,000 distinct CDR3 sequences, under 55% found once. Sequencing was done on a sample of sorted CD4+, CD8+, or CD8+CD57+ T cells (not recorded which) from PBMCs. The source is a human donor with aplastic anemia.

This clonotype was seen only once. This chain connects TRBV12-3 or TRBV12-4 to TRBJ1-2; the D is unclear. Trimming removed 6 bases from V and 6 bases from J, with 20 bases in between. This CDR3 region has 15 residues. CDR3 loop: CASSHGWAARDGYTF. CDR3 bases: TGTGCCAGCAGCCATGGTTGGGCCGCGAGGGATGGCTACACCTTC.

V gene TRBV24-1 combines with J gene TRBJ1-6, with a possible D match to TRBD1 (5 bases). The V gene lost 9 bases and the J gene lost 13 bases, with 15 bases spanning the gap. Germline V gene sequence: CDR1 KGHDR, CDR2 SFDVKD. CDR3 length: 12 amino acids. The CDR3 DNA sequence: TGTGCCACCGACGGCCAGGGTTGGCCCCTCCACTTT. Its translation is CATDGQGWPLHF.

This clonotype was recorded once. The J gene is TRBJ2-5, the V gene TRBV11-2, with 11 positions matching TRBD1. The V and J ends lost 2 bases and 3 bases, in that order; junction bases with no gene match: 11. CDR3 length: 18 residues. Germline values: CDR1 SGHAT, CDR2 FQNNGV. This CDR3 is CASSLYGQGTGGEETQYF. CDR3 sequence (DNA): TGTGCCAGCAGCTTATATGGCCAGGGGACAGGGGGAGAAGAGACCCAGTACTTC.

This chain connects TRBV11-1 to TRBJ1-5; the D gene is possibly TRBD1 (5 bases). Trimming took 1 base from V and 0 from J, leaving 10 bases between them. This CDR3 spans 16 amino acids. The germline gives CDR1 SGHAT, CDR2 FQDESV (reference sequence). CDR3 nucleotides: TGTGCCAGCAGCTTAGGCTCAGGGTATAGCAATCAGCCCCAGCATTTT. The encoded protein is CASSLGSGYSNQPQHF.

This clonotype was observed once. V is TRBV7-9 and J is TRBJ1-6; no clear D gene. V lost 6 bases and J lost 10, with 13 bases in between. The V gene's germline CDR1 is SEHNR and CDR2 FQNEAQ (reference sequence). The CDR3 covers 13 residues. The CDR3: CASSQVVGSPLHF. CDR3 coding DNA: TGTGCCAGCAGTCAGGTTGTGGGATCACCCCTCCACTTT.

For this clonotype: This could be a read error, since a much larger clone is one nucleotide away. V usage is TRBV9 and J usage is TRBJ1-2; tentative D call: TRBD1 (6 bases). CDR1 is SGDLS and CDR2 is YYNGEE in the germline V gene. The CDR3 has 19 residues. V was pared by 4 bases and J by 5 bases, with 30 bases between. In DNA, the CDR3 is TGTGCCAGCAGCCCACGAAGGGGGACGGAGGGGATGGTGATTTATGGCTACACCTTC. This translates into CASSPRRGTEGMVIYGYTF.

This clonotype has ten or more counts. The CDR3 DNA reads as TGCAGCGTAGGAGGTGGCGGGCTCTCCTACAATGAGCAGTTCTTC. Translated, it gives CSVGGGGLSYNEQFF. The J gene is TRBJ2-1, the V gene TRBV29-1, with D tentatively TRBD2 (5 bases). The CDR3 is 15 amino acids. Trimming removed 6 bases from V and 0 bases from J, with 15 bases in between. Germline CDR1 reads SQVTM; CDR2 reads ANQGSEA.

The rearrangement joins TRBV20-1 to TRBJ2-7, with D possibly matching TRBD2 (6 bases). V was shortened by 0 bases and J by 0 bases, with 9 bases between the two germline ends. This CDR3 has 14 residues. Germline V gene sequence: CDR1 DFQATT, CDR2 SNEGSKA (reference sequence). The CDR3 DNA reads as TGCAGTGCTAGAGATATGGAGGGCTCCTACGAGCAGTACTTC. Translated, it gives CSARDMEGSYEQYF.

The sample holds many counts of this clonotype. This rearrangement joins TRBV14 to TRBJ1-1; D possibly corresponds to TRBD1 (6 bases). The V gene's germline CDR1 is SGHDN and CDR2 FVKESK. Between the trimmed V and J ends, which lost 0 bases and 1 base, there was a span of 15 bases. The CDR3 totals 17 residues. The CDR3 sequence is CASSQDTGAGWNTEAFF. The CDR3 DNA is TGTGCCAGCAGCCAAGATACGGGGGCAGGATGGAACACTGAAGCTTTCTTT.

This clonotype was recorded at least ten times. The chain carries TRBV5-1 and TRBJ2-3, with a possible D match to TRBD1 (5 bases). Trimming shortened V by 0 bases and J by 3 bases, and 26 bases separated the two germline ends. CDR1 and CDR2 from the germline V gene are SGHRS and YFSETQ. This CDR3 is built from 20 residues. CDR3 DNA sequence: TGCGCCAGCAGCTTGGCGACCGACGGTGACGGGCAGGGTTGGACAGATACGCAGTATTTT. This sequence encodes CASSLATDGDGQGWTDTQYF. The full variable domain, its missing parts supplied by reference TRBV5-1 and TRBJ2-3, is KAGVTQTPRYLIKTRGQQVTLSCSPISGHRSVSWYQQTPGQGLQFLFEYFSETQRNKGNFPGRFSGRQFSNSRSEMNVSTLELGDSALYLCASSLATDGDGQGWTDTQYFGPGTRLTVL.

The CDR3 region is CASSQDRAREGRDEQFF. In DNA form, the CDR3 reads TGCGCCAGCAGCCAAGATCGTGCGCGGGAGGGCAGGGATGAGCAGTTCTTC. This chain uses TRBV4-1 with TRBJ2-1; 9 bases map to TRBD2. The germline gives CDR1 MGHRA, CDR2 YSYEKL. V lost 0 bases and J lost 8; bases outside the gene matches: 11. This CDR3 contains 17 residues.

V gene TRBV10-3 combines with J gene TRBJ1-4; 7 bases map to TRBD1. The V gene's germline CDR1 is ENHRY and CDR2 SYGVKD. This CDR3 comprises 14 residues. Germline trimming cut 7 bases from V and 5 bases from J; bases unmatched to any gene: 7. CDR3 DNA sequence: TGTGCCATCACCCCGGGACAGCACAATGAAAAACTGTTTTTT. This gives the protein CAITPGQHNEKLFF.

This chain joins TRBV20-1 and TRBJ2-7; 7 positions match TRBD2. V lost 5 bases, J lost 3 bases, and 10 bases stayed unmatched. The germline CDR1 and CDR2 sequences are DFQATT and SNEGSKA (reference sequence). CDR3 size: 14 residues. The CDR3 spells CSALRLADYYEQYF. CDR3 in DNA: TGCAGTGCTCTCAGACTAGCTGATTACTACGAGCAGTACTTC.

As to this clonotype: Possible read error: a much larger clone is one base away. V and J are TRBV2 and TRBJ1-1; D not certain. V gave up 6 bases and J gave up 4 bases, with 18 bases separating them. From germline, CDR1 is SNHLY and CDR2 FYNNEI. The CDR3 has 15 residues. The CDR3 is CASSEARSPGTEAFF. In DNA, the CDR3 is TGTGCCAGCAGCGAGGCAAGATCGCCGGGCACTGAAGCTTTCTTT.

The V and J genes are TRBV10-3 and TRBJ2-7, with 10 bases aligning to TRBD1. Germline loops: CDR1 ENHRY, CDR2 SYGVKD. CDR3 length: 13 amino acids. V dropped 6 bases and J dropped 6; count of bases not matched to a gene: 5. CDR3 in DNA: TGTGCCATCAGCGGACAGGGGGTCGGCGAGCAGTACTTC. Encoded protein: CAISGQGVGEQYF.

This clonotype was detected ten times or more. This chain connects TRBV19 to TRBJ1-6; 7 bases align to TRBD1. The germline gives CDR1 LNHDA, CDR2 SQIVND (reference sequence). The CDR3 contains 15 residues. V was pared by 10 bases and J by 0 bases, with 6 bases of the junction left unmatched. The CDR3 reads CATWDRSSYNSPLHF. CDR3 DNA sequence: TGTGCCACCTGGGACAGAAGCTCCTATAATTCACCCCTCCACTTT. Variable domain in full (rest from reference TRBV19 and TRBJ1-6): DGGITQSPKYLFRKEGQNVTLSCEQNLNHDAMYWYRQDPGQGLRLIYYSQIVNDFQKGDIAEGYSVSREKKESFPLTVTSAQKNPTAFYLCATWDRSSYNSPLHFGNGTRLTVT.

This clonotype was counted between two and nine times. This chain connects TRBV18 to TRBJ1-2, with 8 bases matching TRBD1. This CDR3 contains 17 residues. V dropped 0 bases and J dropped 4; count of bases not matched to a gene: 10. Per germline, CDR1 KGHSH and CDR2 LQKENI. The CDR3 loop is CASSPPNRGTTVYGYTF. The DNA for the CDR3 is TGTGCCAGCTCACCACCTAACAGGGGGACGACCGTCTATGGCTACACCTTC.